The rows below give T cell receptor beta chains drawn from one sample of a study of shared clonotypes between healthy human individuals. Assay used: immunoSEQ multiplex PCR; TCRdb lists only in-frame clones, some missing. The table lists more than 400,000 clones, 60% to 80% of them singletons. The sequencing sample was made of PBMCs. Receptor source: a woman in her thirties or forties in good health. Some clones in this sample may be carry-over from other donors' samples. Both conserved end residues are part of each CDR3. The D gene is left open where the match is weak. Clone size is given for some rows only: seen once, a few or many times, or a class if the clone is expanded.

TRBV15	.	.	TRBJ1-1	TGTGCCACCAGCAGAGCCGGGAGTTTGAACACTGAAGCTTTCTTT	CATSRAGSLNTEAFF
TRBV2	TRBD1	.	TRBJ1-5	TGTGCCAGCAGCCCCCGGGACAGGGGTCAGCCCCAGCATTTT	CASSPRDRGQPQHF
TRBV7-2	.	.	TRBJ2-3	TGTGCCAGCAGCCGATCTAGGACCGATACGCAGTATTTT	CASSRSRTDTQYF
TRBV6-1	.	.	TRBJ2-3	TGTGCCAGCAGCTTGGTTTCAGCGGCGCCGGATACGCAGTATTTT	CASSLVSAAPDTQYF
TRBV5-1	.	.	TRBJ2-7	TGCGCCAGCAGCTTAGGAGGAGCGGGCTTTAACGAGCAGTACTTC	CASSLGGAGFNEQYF
TRBV2	TRBD2	.	TRBJ2-3	TGTGCCAGCACTCCGGGACTAGCGGGAACAGATACGCAGTATTTT	CASTPGLAGTDTQYF
TRBV7-7	TRBD1	.	TRBJ2-5	TGTGCTAGCAGCGGGGGTCCGGGACAGGGGCAAGAGACCCAGTACTTC	CASSGGPGQGQETQYF
TRBV28	.	.	TRBJ1-2	TGTGCCAGCAGTTTGGAGGGTTTTGGCTATGGCTACACCTTC	CASSLEGFGYGYTF
TRBV2	TRBD1	.	TRBJ1-2	TGTGCCAGCGATGGGAGGGGAACGACAGGGCGGGTCTATGGCTACACCTTC	CASDGRGTTGRVYGYTF
TRBV27	TRBD1	.	TRBJ2-7	TGTGCCAGCAGTTTCTCCGGGACAGGCCCCTACGAGCAGTACTTC	CASSFSGTGPYEQYF
TRBV5-5	.	.	TRBJ2-3	TGTGCCAGCAGCTTGGGCGGCTACCGCACAGATACGCAGTATTTT	CASSLGGYRTDTQYF
TRBV28	.	.	TRBJ1-4	TGTGCCAGCAGTTCTGCTGACAGACTAAGAGAAAAACTGTTTTTT	CASSSADRLREKLFF
TRBV5-6	TRBD1	.	TRBJ1-4	TGTGCCAGCAGCTCACAGGGGGCCCCAAATGAAAAACTGTTTTTT	CASSSQGAPNEKLFF
TRBV5-1	TRBD1	.	TRBJ2-5	TGCGCCAGCAGCTTGGATTCGGCAGGGGGCTTTGAGACCCAGTACTTC	CASSLDSAGGFETQYF
TRBV28	TRBD1	few	TRBJ2-7	TGTGCCAGCAGTTTAAGGTTAGGGCAGGGGGCTTTCTACGAGCAGTACTTC	CASSLRLGQGAFYEQYF
TRBV5-6	TRBD2	.	TRBJ2-7	TGTGCCAGCAGCTTGTTAGCGGGGGCCTACGAGCAGTACTTC	CASSLLAGAYEQYF
TRBV30	TRBD1	once	TRBJ1-2	TGTGCCTGGAGTCGGGACAGGGCCGCTAGGGCCTTC	CAWSRDRAARAF
TRBV4-1	TRBD1	many	TRBJ1-4	TGCGCCAGCAGCCCGACAGGGGTTCGGACTAATGAAAAACTGTTTTTT	CASSPTGVRTNEKLFF
TRBV5-1	.	.	TRBJ2-5	TGCGCCAGCAGCGCCCGAGGCGGACTCCAAGAGACCCAGTACTTC	CASSARGGLQETQYF
TRBV29-1	.	.	TRBJ2-7	TGCAGCGTGGCCCTCCGGGCCCGCTACGAGCAGTACTTC	CSVALRARYEQYF
TRBV7-9	TRBD2	.	TRBJ2-1	TGTGCCAGCAGCTTAGTCTCTAGCGGGAACTCCTACAATGAGCAGTTCTTC	CASSLVSSGNSYNEQFF
TRBV5-1	TRBD2	.	TRBJ2-1	TGCGCCAGCAGCTTAAACCCCGGCGGGAGTTCCTACAATGAGCAGTTCTTC	CASSLNPGGSSYNEQFF
TRBV6-1	TRBD2	once	TRBJ2-3	TGTACCAGCAAACGACTAGCGGGCAGCACAGATACGCAGTATTTT	CTSKRLAGSTDTQYF
TRBV5-4	TRBD2	.	TRBJ2-4	TGTGCCAGCAGCACCCGGACTAGCGGGAGAGAGGGCATTCAGTACTTC	CASSTRTSGREGIQYF
TRBV29-1	.	.	TRBJ2-3	TGCAGCGTTGGCGAGGAAAACACAGATACGCAGTATTTT	CSVGEENTDTQYF
TRBV5-1	TRBD2	.	TRBJ2-3	TGCGCCAGCAGCTTGGCGGTTAGCGGGAGAGGAACAGATACGCAGTATTTT	CASSLAVSGRGTDTQYF
TRBV4-3	.	.	TRBJ2-4	TGCGCCAGCAGCCAAGGGTCAGGGCTAGCGAGAAACATTCAGTACTTC	CASSQGSGLARNIQYF
TRBV4-3	.	.	TRBJ1-5	TGCGCCAGCAGCCAAGCCCGGGGGACGAATCAGCCCCAGCATTTT	CASSQARGTNQPQHF
TRBV19	TRBD2	few	TRBJ2-4	TGTGCCAGTAGTATTACAGCGGGAGGAGGCAAAAACATTCAGTACTTC	CASSITAGGGKNIQYF
TRBV28	.	.	TRBJ1-1	TGTGCCAGCAGTCCTCCCCGGTACAGTGTCACTGAAGCTTTCTTT	CASSPPRYSVTEAFF
TRBV10-1	TRBD1	.	TRBJ2-1	TGCGCCAGCAGCAGAGGGACAGGGACGCTTGGGGGTACCTCCTACAATGAGCAGTTCTTC	CASSRGTGTLGGTSYNEQFF
TRBV5-4	TRBD1	once	TRBJ1-2	TGTGCCAGCAGCTTAGACAGGGGAGTTGGCTACACCTTC	CASSLDRGVGYTF
TRBV19	.	.	TRBJ1-5	TGTGCCAGTAGTATATACGGGCCCCTTTCGAATCAGCCCCAGCATTTT	CASSIYGPLSNQPQHF
TRBV27	TRBD2	.	TRBJ2-7	TGTGCAGCGGGGCAGTTTGTCGAGCAGTACTTC	CAAGQFVEQYF
TRBV9	TRBD2	.	TRBJ2-7	TGTGCCAGCAGCCCCCGCGGGGGACCCTACGAGCAGTACTTC	CASSPRGGPYEQYF
TRBV5-1	.	once	TRBJ2-3	TGCGCCAGCAGCTTGTCCGGTGTAAGCACAGATACGCAGTATTTT	CASSLSGVSTDTQYF
TRBV19	TRBD1	.	TRBJ1-4	TGTGCCAGTAGTGGGATTCCGGGACAGGGGGCTGAAAAACTGTTTTTT	CASSGIPGQGAEKLFF
TRBV21-1	.	many	TRBJ2-1	TGTGCCAGGACCGGGACCGCAACATACAATGAGCAGTTCTTC	CARTGTATYNEQFF
TRBV5-1	.	.	TRBJ1-2	TGCGCCAGCAGCCCCGACAGCTATGGCTACACCTTC	CASSPDSYGYTF
TRBV28	.	many	TRBJ2-1	TGTGCCAGCAGTTTATGGCGGGGTTCCTCCTACAATGAGCAGTTCTTC	CASSLWRGSSYNEQFF
TRBV5-1	TRBD1	.	TRBJ2-1	TGCGCCAGCAGCCGGGACAGGGTTGATGGTAATGAGCAGTTCTTC	CASSRDRVDGNEQFF
TRBV5-1	.	.	TRBJ2-7	TGCGCCAGCAGCTTGTCGGGGGCCGGCTTGAACGAGCAGTACTTC	CASSLSGAGLNEQYF
TRBV5-1	TRBD2	once	TRBJ2-7	TGCGCCAGCAGGAAACTAGCGGGGGCATACGAGCAGTACTTC	CASRKLAGAYEQYF
TRBV14	TRBD2	once	TRBJ2-1	TGTGCCAGCAGCCAAGTTCGAGCGGGGATGACTGGCAATGAGCAGTTCTTC	CASSQVRAGMTGNEQFF
TRBV5-8	.	.	TRBJ2-3	TGTGCCAGCAGCTTGCAGGGTACAGATACGCAGTATTTT	CASSLQGTDTQYF
TRBV29-1	TRBD2	few	TRBJ2-5	TGCAGCGTTGCTCCTGGGCTAGCGGGAGCAGAGACCCAGTACTTC	CSVAPGLAGAETQYF
TRBV6-5	TRBD1	.	TRBJ1-1	TGTGCCAGCAGTTACGAGGGGGCCGGAACTGAAGCTTTCTTT	CASSYEGAGTEAFF
TRBV29-1	.	.	TRBJ2-1	TGCAGCGTTAGTGGTGTTGGCAATGAGCAGTTCTTC	CSVSGVGNEQFF
TRBV5-1	TRBD1	.	TRBJ1-1	TGCGCCAGCAGCTCCCGGGACAGGGGGCAGGTAAATGAAGCTTTCTTT	CASSSRDRGQVNEAFF
TRBV28	TRBD1	.	TRBJ2-1	TGTGCCAGCAGTTTAGACAGGGGGTTCTACAATGAGCAGTTCTTC	CASSLDRGFYNEQFF
TRBV5-6	.	.	TRBJ2-6	TGTGCCAGCAGCTTGGATGTTGGGGGCGCTGGGGCCAACGTCCTGACTTTC	CASSLDVGGAGANVLTF
TRBV7-9	TRBD2	.	TRBJ2-1	TGTGCCAGCAGCTTGAGCGGGAGTGAAAATGAGCAGTTCTTC	CASSLSGSENEQFF
TRBV5-1	TRBD2	.	TRBJ2-7	TGCGCCAGCAGCTGGAATAGCGGGAGGGCCTACGAGCAGTACTTC	CASSWNSGRAYEQYF
TRBV29-1	.	.	TRBJ1-4	TGCAGCGTTGCCGCCAATGAAAAACTGTTTTTT	CSVAANEKLFF
TRBV27	TRBD2	few	TRBJ2-3	TGTGCCAGCAGCTATGGGGCTAGCGGGCGTGATACGCAGTATTTT	CASSYGASGRDTQYF
TRBV7-9	TRBD2	.	TRBJ2-7	TGTGCCAGCAGCCAGACGCGGGGGAGCGGGAGGTCCTACGAGCAGTACTTC	CASSQTRGSGRSYEQYF
TRBV11-2	.	.	TRBJ2-2	TGTGCCAGCAGCCTCCTAATAGCGAACACCGGGGAGCTGTTTTTT	CASSLLIANTGELFF
TRBV7-7	.	.	TRBJ2-1	TGTGCCAGCAGCCAACAACTGCGTAATGAGCAGTTCTTC	CASSQQLRNEQFF
TRBV5-6	.	many	TRBJ2-3	TGTGCCAGCAGCTTGGCAGGGAGGTTCACAGATACGCAGTATTTT	CASSLAGRFTDTQYF
TRBV6-1	TRBD1	.	TRBJ1-4	TGTGCCAGCGCGGACAGGGCCGCAACTAATGAAAAACTGTTTTTT	CASADRAATNEKLFF